A single T cell receptor beta chain is shown here with its context. Its specificity is not known. This sample is part of a study of beta chain features in type 1 diabetes. In germline, CDR1 is SNHLY, CDR2 FYNNEI. The CDR3 runs 16 residues. Trimming cost V 1 base and J 1 base; bases outside gene matches: 3. Whole-study results and caveats: It was among patients, rather than healthy donors, that naive, central memory and Treg TCRB repertoires appeared more similar. Researchers report that Type 1 diabetes patients had moderately but significantly shorter TCRB CDR3s across all four CD4+ subsets.

Reverse transcribing all isolated RNA meant expressed TCRB transcripts were sequenced. TCRdb's table, derived via immunoSEQ multiplex PCR, lists solely in-frame clones and lacks some. The sample has hundreds of thousands of clones, about a tenth seen once. The sequence was collected from a man aged 25 to 40 with type 1 diabetes. V usage is TRBV2 and J usage is TRBJ1-1, with 10 bases identical to TRBD1. The sequencing sample was made of central memory CD4+ T cells from blood. DNA for the CDR3: TGTGCCAGCAGTGAAGGGACAGGGGGGGCGAACACTGAAGCTTTCTTT. This translates into CASSEGTGGANTEAFF.